The present TCR beta chain was sequenced within a study of shared clonotypes between healthy human individuals. General study results and limits: Genetic and exposure-history diversity was limited by the small donor number.

Naive CD8 cells lacked CD45RO, underwent positive selection for CCR7 and left out terminally differentiated effector memory CD45RA+ cells. Clones were read by immunoSEQ multiplex PCR, and TCRdb kept only the in-frame ones, dropping some. The sample has roughly 570,000 clones; roughly 98% are singletons. The J segment lost 0 bases and the V segment lost 6 bases, leaving 8 bases of the junction unmatched. The length of the CDR3 is 17 residues. Germline CDR1 KGHSH, CDR2 LQKENI. To note about this clone: Its matching antigen is unknown.

J is TRBJ2-2 and V is TRBV18, with 9 bases that match TRBD2. Sequencing was done on a sample of naive CD8+ T cells sorted from blood. This clonotype originated in a man aged 25-45 years in good health. CDR3 amino acids: CASSPKGLASNTGELFF. CDR3 coding DNA: TGTGCCAGCTCCCCAAAGGGACTAGCCTCGAACACCGGGGAGCTGTTTTTT.